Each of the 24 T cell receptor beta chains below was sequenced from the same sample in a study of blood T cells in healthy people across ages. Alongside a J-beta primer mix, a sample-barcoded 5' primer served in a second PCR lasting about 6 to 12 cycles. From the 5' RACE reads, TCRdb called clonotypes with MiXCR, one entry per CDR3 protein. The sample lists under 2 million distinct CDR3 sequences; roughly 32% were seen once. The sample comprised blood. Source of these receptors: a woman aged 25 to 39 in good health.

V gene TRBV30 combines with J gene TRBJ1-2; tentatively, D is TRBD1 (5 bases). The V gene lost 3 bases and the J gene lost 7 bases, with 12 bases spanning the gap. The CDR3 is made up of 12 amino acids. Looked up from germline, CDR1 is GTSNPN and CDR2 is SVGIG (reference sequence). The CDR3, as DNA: TGTGCCTGGAGAGCAGGGACGGGTGGCTACACCTTC. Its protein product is CAWRAGTGGYTF. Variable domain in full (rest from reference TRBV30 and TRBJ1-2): SQTIHQWPATLVQPVGSPLSLECTVEGTSNPNLYWYRQAAGRGLQLLFYSVGIGQISSEVPQNLSASRPQDRQFILSSKKLLLSDSGFYLCAWRAGTGGYTFGSGTRLTVV.

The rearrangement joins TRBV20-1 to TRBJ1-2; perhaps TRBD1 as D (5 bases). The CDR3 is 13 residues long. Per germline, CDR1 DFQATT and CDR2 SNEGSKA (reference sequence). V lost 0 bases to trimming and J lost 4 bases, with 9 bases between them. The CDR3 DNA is TGCAGTGCTAGAGATAGAGGGGCCTATGGCTACACCTTC. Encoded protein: CSARDRGAYGYTF.

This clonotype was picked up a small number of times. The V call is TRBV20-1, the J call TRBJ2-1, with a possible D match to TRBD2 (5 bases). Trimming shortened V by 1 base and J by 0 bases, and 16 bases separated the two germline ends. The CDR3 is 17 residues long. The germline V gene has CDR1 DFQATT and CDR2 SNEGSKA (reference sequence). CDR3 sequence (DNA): TGCAGTGCTAGAGCAATCGGAGGACTCGACTCCTACAATGAGCAGTTCTTC. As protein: CSARAIGGLDSYNEQFF.

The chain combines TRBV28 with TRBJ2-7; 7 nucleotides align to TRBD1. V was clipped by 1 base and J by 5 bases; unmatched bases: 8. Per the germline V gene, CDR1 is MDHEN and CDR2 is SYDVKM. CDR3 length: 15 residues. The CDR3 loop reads CASSLLTGKGHEQYF. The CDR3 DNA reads TGTGCCAGCAGTTTATTGACAGGGAAAGGCCACGAGCAGTACTTC.

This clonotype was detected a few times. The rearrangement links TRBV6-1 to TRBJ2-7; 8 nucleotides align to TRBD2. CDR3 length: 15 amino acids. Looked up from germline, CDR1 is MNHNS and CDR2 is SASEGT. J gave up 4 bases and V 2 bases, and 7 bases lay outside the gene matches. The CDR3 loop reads CASSESLSGMYEQYF. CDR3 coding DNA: TGTGCCAGCAGTGAATCGCTTAGCGGGATGTACGAGCAGTACTTC.

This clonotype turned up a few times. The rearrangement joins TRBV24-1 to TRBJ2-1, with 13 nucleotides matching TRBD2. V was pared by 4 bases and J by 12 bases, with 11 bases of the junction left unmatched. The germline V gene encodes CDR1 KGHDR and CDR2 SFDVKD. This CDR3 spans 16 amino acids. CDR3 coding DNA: TGTGCCACCAGTGAACCCGGGACTAGCGGGGCTTTTGGGCAGTTCTTC. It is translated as CATSEPGTSGAFGQFF.

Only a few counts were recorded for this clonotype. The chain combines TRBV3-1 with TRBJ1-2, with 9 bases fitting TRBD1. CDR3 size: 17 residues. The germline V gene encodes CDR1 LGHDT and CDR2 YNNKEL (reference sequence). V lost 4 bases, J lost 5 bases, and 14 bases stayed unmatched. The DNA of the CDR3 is TGTGCCAGCAGCCCCTTACAGGGGGCGAGGATGTATTATGGCTACACCTTC. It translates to CASSPLQGARMYYGYTF.

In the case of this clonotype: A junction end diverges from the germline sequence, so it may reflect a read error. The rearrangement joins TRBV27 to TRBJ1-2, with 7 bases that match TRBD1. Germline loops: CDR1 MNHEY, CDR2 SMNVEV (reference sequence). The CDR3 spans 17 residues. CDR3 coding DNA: TGTGCCAGCAGTCCCACCGGGACAGAGTTAGCTAACTATGGCTGCACCTTC. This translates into CASSPTGTELANYGCTF.

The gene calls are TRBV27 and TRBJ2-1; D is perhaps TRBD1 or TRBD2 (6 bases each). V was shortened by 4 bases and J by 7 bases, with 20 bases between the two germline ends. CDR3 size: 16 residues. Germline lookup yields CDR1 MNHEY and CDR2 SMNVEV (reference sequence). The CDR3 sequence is CASSSGGQGKCNEQFF. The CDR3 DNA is TGTGCCAGCAGTTCTGGGGGGCAGGGGAAATGTAATGAGCAGTTCTTC.

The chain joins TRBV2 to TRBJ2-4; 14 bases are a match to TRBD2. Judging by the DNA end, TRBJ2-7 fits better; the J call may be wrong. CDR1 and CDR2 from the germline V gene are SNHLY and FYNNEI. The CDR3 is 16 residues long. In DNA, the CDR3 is TGTGCCAGCAGCCGAGGGGGACTAGCGGGAGATAGCGAGCAGTACTTC. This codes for CASSRGGLAGDSEQYF.

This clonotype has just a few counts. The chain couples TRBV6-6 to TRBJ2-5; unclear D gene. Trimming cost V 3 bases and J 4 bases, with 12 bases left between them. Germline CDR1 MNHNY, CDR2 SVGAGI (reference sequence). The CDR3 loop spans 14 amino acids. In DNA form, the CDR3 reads TGTGCCAGCAGTTATGAAGGGCTCGGAGAGACCCAGTACTTC. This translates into CASSYEGLGETQYF.

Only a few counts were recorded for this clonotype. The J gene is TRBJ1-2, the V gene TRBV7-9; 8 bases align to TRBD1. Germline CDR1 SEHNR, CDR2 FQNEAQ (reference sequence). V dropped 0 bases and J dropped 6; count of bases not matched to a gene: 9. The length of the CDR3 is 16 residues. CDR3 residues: CASSLALGQEINGYTF. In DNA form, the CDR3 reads TGTGCCAGCAGCTTAGCCCTGGGACAGGAGATAAATGGCTACACCTTC.

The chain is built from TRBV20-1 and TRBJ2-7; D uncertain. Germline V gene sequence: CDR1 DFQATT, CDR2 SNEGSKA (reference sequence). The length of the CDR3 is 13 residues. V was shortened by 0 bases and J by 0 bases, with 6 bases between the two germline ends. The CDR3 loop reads CSARERLSYEQYF. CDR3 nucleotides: TGCAGTGCTAGAGAACGGCTCTCCTACGAGCAGTACTTC.

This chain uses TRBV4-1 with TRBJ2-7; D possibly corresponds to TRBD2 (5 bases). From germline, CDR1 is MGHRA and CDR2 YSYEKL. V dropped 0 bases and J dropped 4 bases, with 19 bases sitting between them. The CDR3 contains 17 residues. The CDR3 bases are TGCGCCAGCAGCCAAGAGAAGGAGGCGGCCGAATTTTACGAGCAGTACTTC. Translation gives CASSQEKEAAEFYEQYF.

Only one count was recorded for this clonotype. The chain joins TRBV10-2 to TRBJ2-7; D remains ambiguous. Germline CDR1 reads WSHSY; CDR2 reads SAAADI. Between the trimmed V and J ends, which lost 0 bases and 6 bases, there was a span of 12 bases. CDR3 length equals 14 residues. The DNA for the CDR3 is TGCGCCAGCAGTGAGTCTATAGTGGTATGCGAGCAGTACTTC. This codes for CASSESIVVCEQYF.

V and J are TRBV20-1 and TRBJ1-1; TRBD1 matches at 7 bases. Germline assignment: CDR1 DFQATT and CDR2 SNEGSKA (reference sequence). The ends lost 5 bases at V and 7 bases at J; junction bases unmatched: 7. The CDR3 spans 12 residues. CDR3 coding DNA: TGCAGTGCTGGGGCGACAGGGCATGAAGCTTTCTTT. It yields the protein CSAGATGHEAFF.

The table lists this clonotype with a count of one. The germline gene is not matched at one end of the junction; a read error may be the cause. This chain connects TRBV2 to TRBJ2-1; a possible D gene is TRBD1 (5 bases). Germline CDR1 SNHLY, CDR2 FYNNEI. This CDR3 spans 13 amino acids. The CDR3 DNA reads TGTGCCAAAACCACTACAGGCTACAGTGAGCAGTTCTTC. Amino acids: CAKTTTGYSEQFF.

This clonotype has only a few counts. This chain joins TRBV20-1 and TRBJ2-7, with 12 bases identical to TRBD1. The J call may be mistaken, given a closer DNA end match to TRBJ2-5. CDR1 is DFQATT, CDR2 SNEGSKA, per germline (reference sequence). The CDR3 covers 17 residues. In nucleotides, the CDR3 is TGCAGTGCTAGACTTATAGGGACAGGGGGCATTATGGAGACCCAGTACTTC. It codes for CSARLIGTGGIMETQYF.

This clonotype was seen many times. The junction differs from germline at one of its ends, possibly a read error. The chain's CDR3 is CASSLAGGPRETQYF. The DNA for the CDR3 is TGCGCCAGCAGCTTAGCGGGGGGGCCTCGGGAGACCCAGTACTTC. This chain links TRBV7-9 with TRBJ2-5; the match to TRBD2 covers 11 bases. The CDR3 is 15 residues long. CDR1 and CDR2 from the germline V gene are SEHNR and FQNEAQ (reference sequence). The full variable domain, completed using reference TRBV7-9 and TRBJ2-5, is DTGVSQNPRHKITKRGQNVTFRCDPISEHNRLYWYRQTLGQGPEFLTYFQNEAQLEKSRLLSDRFSAERPKGSFSTLEIQRTEQGDSAMYLCASSLAGGPRETQYFGPGTRLLVL.

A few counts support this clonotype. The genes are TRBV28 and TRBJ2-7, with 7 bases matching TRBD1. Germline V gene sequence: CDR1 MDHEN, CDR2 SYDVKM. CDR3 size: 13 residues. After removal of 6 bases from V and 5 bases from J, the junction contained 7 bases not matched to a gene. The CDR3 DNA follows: TGTGCCAGCAGCCTCGACAGGGACAACGAGCAGTACTTC. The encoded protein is CASSLDRDNEQYF.

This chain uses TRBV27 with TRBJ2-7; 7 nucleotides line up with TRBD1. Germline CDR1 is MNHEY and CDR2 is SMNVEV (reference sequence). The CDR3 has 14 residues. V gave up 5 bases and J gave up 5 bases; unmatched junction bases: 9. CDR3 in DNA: TGTGCCAGCAGTCGGACAGGACCATGGGACGAGCAGTACTTC. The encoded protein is CASSRTGPWDEQYF.

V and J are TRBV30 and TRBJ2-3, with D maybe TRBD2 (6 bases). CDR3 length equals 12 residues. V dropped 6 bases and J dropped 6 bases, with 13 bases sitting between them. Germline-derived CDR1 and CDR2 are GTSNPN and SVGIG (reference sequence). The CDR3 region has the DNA TGTGCCTGCCGGGAGCCCCCCGATACGCAGTATTTT. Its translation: CACREPPDTQYF.

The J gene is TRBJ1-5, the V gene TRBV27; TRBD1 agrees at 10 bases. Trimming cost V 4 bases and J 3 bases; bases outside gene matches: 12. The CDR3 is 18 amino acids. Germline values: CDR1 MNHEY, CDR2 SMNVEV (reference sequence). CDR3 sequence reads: CASSWLKPGQGHNQPQHF. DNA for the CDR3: TGTGCCAGCAGTTGGCTAAAACCGGGACAGGGGCACAATCAGCCCCAGCATTTT.

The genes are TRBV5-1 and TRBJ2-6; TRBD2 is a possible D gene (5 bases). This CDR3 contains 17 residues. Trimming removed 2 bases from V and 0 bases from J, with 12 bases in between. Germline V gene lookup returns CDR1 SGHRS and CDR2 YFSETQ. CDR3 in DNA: TGCGCCAGCAGCTTCAACCTAGGGAGCTCTGGGGCCAACGTCCTGACTTTC. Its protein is CASSFNLGSSGANVLTF.